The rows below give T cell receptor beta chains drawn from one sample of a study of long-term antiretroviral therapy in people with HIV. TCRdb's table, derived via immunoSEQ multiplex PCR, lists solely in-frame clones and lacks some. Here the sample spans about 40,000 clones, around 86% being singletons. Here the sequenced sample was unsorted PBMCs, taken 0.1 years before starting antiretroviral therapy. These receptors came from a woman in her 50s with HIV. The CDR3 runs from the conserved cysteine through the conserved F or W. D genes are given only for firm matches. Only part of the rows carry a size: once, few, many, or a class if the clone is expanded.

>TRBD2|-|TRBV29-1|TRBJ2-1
TGCAGCGTCCAATACCGGACTAGCGGATACAATGAGCAGTTCTTC
CSVQYRTSGYNEQFF
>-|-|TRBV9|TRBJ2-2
TGTGCCAGCAGCGCCCCGGGACACGTGAACACCGGGGAGCTGTTTTTT
CASSAPGHVNTGELFF
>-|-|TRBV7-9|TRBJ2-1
TGTGCCAGCAGCTTAGCGGGTTCCTCCTACAATGAGCAGTTCTTC
CASSLAGSSYNEQFF
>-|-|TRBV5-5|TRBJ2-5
TGTGCCAGCAGTCGGGACAACCGACAAGAGACCCAGTACTTC
CASSRDNRQETQYF
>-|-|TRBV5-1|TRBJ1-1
TGCGCCAGCAGCTTGGCCGGACAGCCCTTGAACACTGAAGCTTTCTTT
CASSLAGQPLNTEAFF
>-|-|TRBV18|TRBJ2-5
TGTGCCAGCTCACCTATTAGGGCCCTCCAAGAGACCCAGTACTTC
CASSPIRALQETQYF
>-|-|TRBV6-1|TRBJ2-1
TGTGCCAGCAGCCAAACGGGGAATGAGCAGTTCTTC
CASSQTGNEQFF
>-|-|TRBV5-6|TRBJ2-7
TGTGCCAGCAGCCCGGGGCTGTTGAGCTCCTACGAGCAGTACTTC
CASSPGLLSSYEQYF
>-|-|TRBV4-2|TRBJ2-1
TGTGCCAGCAGCCAAGATCGAAACGGAGCTGTGGGTGAGCAGTTCTTC
CASSQDRNGAVGEQFF
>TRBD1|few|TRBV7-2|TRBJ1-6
TGTGCCAGACCTAACAGGGACAGCTCCTATAATTCACCCCTCCACTTT
CARPNRDSSYNSPLHF
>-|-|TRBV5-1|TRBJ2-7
TGCGCCAGCAGCTTGGGTGACGGCGGGGACTCCTACGAGCAGTACTTC
CASSLGDGGDSYEQYF
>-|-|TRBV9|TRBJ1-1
TGTGCCAGCAGCGTAGCCCAAAGTAGCACTGAAGCTTTCTTT
CASSVAQSSTEAFF
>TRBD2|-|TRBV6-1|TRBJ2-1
TGTGCCAGCAGTGAATCAGGGAGGGTTTCCTACAATGAGCAGTTCTTC
CASSESGRVSYNEQFF
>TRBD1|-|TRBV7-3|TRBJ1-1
TGTGCCAGCAGCTACCCCGAATCGACAGGGGGCAACACTGAAGCTTTCTTT
CASSYPESTGGNTEAFF
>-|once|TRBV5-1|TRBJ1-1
TGCGCCAGCAGCTTGGCGATGGGAATGAACACTGAAGCTTTCTTT
CASSLAMGMNTEAFF
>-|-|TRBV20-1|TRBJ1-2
TGCAGTGCTAGAACGGGCCTTGGCTACACCTTC
CSARTGLGYTF
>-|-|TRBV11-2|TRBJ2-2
TGTGCCAGCACCGTAGGAGGGGAGCTGTTTTTT
CASTVGGELFF
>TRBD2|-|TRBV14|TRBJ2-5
TGTGCCAGCAACCCAATGGGGGGGAGCCAAGAGACCCAGTACTTC
CASNPMGGSQETQYF
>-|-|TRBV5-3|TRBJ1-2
TGTGCCAGAAGCTTGGCCGAATGGTCGGAGGTAAGATATGGCTACACCTTC
CARSLAEWSEVRYGYTF
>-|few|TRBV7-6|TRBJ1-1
TGTGCCAGCAGCTTGTCGGGCACTGAAGCTTTCTTT
CASSLSGTEAFF
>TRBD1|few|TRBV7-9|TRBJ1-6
TGTGCCAGCAGCCCGGGACAGGGCTATTCACCCCTCCACTTT
CASSPGQGYSPLHF
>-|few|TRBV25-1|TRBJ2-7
TGTGCCAGCAGTGAGGGGGTCCCCTACGAGCAGTACTTC
CASSEGVPYEQYF
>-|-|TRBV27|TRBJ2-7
TGTGCCAGCAGACGGGGGGCCGAGCAGTACTTC
CASRRGAEQYF
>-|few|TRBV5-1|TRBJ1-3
TGCGCCAGCTCAGACAGGAGTGGAAACACCATATATTTT
CASSDRSGNTIYF
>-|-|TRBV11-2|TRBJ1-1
TGTGCCAGCAGCAAAAGTAACACTGAAGCTTTCTTT
CASSKSNTEAFF
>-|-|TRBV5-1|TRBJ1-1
TGCGCCAGCAAAGTTGGTGACCCTATGAACACTGAAGCTTTCTTT
CASKVGDPMNTEAFF
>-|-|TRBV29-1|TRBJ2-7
TGCAGCGGGGGTCGTGGGGGATACGAGCAGTACTTC
CSGGRGGYEQYF
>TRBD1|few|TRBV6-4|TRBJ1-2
TGTGCCAGCAGTGACGGGACAGGGCATGGCTACACCTTC
CASSDGTGHGYTF
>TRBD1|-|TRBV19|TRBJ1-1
TGTGCCAGTCAAACTGGGGGACAGGGGTCCGCTGAAGCTTTCTTT
CASQTGGQGSAEAFF
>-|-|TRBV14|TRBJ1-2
TGTGCCAGCAAGGGACGTAACTATGGCTACACCTTC
CASKGRNYGYTF